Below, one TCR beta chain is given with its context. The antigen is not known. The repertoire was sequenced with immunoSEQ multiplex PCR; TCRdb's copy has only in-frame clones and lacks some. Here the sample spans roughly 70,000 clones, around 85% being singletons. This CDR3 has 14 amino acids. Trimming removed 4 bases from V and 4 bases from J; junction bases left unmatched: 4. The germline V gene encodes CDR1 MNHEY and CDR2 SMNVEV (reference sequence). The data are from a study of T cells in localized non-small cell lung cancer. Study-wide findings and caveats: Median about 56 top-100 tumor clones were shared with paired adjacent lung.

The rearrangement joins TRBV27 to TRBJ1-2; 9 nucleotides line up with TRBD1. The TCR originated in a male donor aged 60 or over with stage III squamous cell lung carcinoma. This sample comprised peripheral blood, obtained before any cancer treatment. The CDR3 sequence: CASSSPGQGYGYTF. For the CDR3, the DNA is TGTGCCAGCAGTTCGCCGGGACAGGGCTATGGCTACACCTTC.